This passage covers 32 T cell receptor beta chains from one sample sequenced in a study of control samples from healthy donors and cancer patients. This table comes from immunoSEQ multiplex PCR, and its TCRdb copy is limited to in-frame clones, with some not included. The table has some 120,000 clones, about 93% seen once. The sequenced material came from PBMCs. The receptors here all came from a man aged 45 to 65 with head and neck cancer.

The chain joins TRBV5-1 to TRBJ2-5; D is ambiguous. V was pared by 4 bases and J by 5 bases, with 21 bases between. This CDR3 contains 16 residues. The germline V gene has CDR1 SGHRS and CDR2 YFSETQ. CDR3 DNA: TGCGCCAGCAGCCTTACCCCCGGGCGTAGGGCGGAGACCCAGTACTTC. Translating gives CASSLTPGRRAETQYF.

V and J are TRBV5-1 and TRBJ2-2; a weak D match, TRBD1 (5 bases). Germline V gene sequence: CDR1 SGHRS, CDR2 YFSETQ. V lost 6 bases and J 3 bases, leaving 15 bases between the germline ends. CDR3 length: 15 amino acids. CDR3: CASTFGRVDTGELFF. CDR3 nucleotides: TGCGCCAGCACCTTCGGCAGGGTCGACACCGGGGAGCTGTTTTTT. Together with reference TRBV5-1 and TRBJ2-2, the CDR3 gives the full variable domain: KAGVTQTPRYLIKTRGQQVTLSCSPISGHRSVSWYQQTPGQGLQFLFEYFSETQRNKGNFPGRFSGRQFSNSRSEMNVSTLELGDSALYLCASTFGRVDTGELFFGEGSRLTVL.

The rearrangement joins TRBV11-1 to TRBJ1-2; a weak D match, TRBD1 (5 bases). This CDR3 has 15 residues. Trimming stripped 5 bases from V and 1 base from J, with 14 bases between. In germline, CDR1 is SGHAT, CDR2 FQDESV (reference sequence). Here the CDR3 DNA reads TGTGCCAGCAGCCCGGGGGGGAAACGTAACTATGGCTACACCTTC. Residues: CASSPGGKRNYGYTF.

This rearrangement joins TRBV7-2 to TRBJ2-7; tentative D call: TRBD1 (5 bases). Trimming left V 2 bases short and J 6 bases short, with 8 bases between. CDR3 length equals 12 residues. Germline V lookup: CDR1 SGHTA, CDR2 FQGNSA. The CDR3 DNA follows: TGTGCCAGCAGCTTAAGGGGCGGCGAGCAGTACTTC. Protein: CASSLRGGEQYF.

The chain employs TRBV7-2 and TRBJ2-4; D may be TRBD1 or TRBD2 (5 bases each). Germline lookup yields CDR1 SGHTA and CDR2 FQGNSA. V lost 6 bases and J lost 13, with 16 bases in between. The CDR3 length is 12 residues. CDR3 sequence (DNA): TGTGCCAGCAGTTTATCAGGGCGGAGGCAGTACTTC. Amino acids: CASSLSGRRQYF.

The chain is built from TRBV30 and TRBJ1-5; D uncertain. V lost 5 bases, J lost 6 bases, and 17 bases lay in between. CDR1 is GTSNPN and CDR2 is SVGIG in the germline V gene (reference sequence). The CDR3 sequence is 14 residues long. The CDR3, as DNA: TGTGCCTGGTCGGGAGGGCCGAACTTTCAGCCCCAGCATTTT. Amino acids: CAWSGGPNFQPQHF.

The V call is TRBV11-3, the J call TRBJ2-1, with TRBD2 as a possible D gene (6 bases). The CDR3 contains 12 residues. Between the trimmed V and J ends, which lost 5 bases and 7 bases, there was a span of 9 bases. The germline CDR1 and CDR2 sequences are SGHNT and YENEEA. This chain's CDR3 is CASSPGTNEQFF. The CDR3 DNA follows: TGTGCCAGCAGCCCCGGGACTAATGAGCAGTTCTTC.

This chain links TRBV10-1 with TRBJ1-6; D gene ambiguous. Germline V gene sequence: CDR1 WNHNN, CDR2 SYGVQD (reference sequence). V was trimmed by 4 bases and J by 0 bases, leaving 16 bases between them. The CDR3 spans 18 residues. CDR3 DNA sequence: TGCGCCAGCAGTGTTGATGGGCAGCCGAGCTCCTATAATTCACCCCTCCACTTT. This translates into CASSVDGQPSSYNSPLHF.

V is TRBV28 and J is TRBJ2-3; weak D call: TRBD2 (7 bases). Germline-derived CDR1 and CDR2 are MDHEN and SYDVKM. V lost 9 bases to trimming and J lost 6 bases, with 19 bases between them. CDR3 length: 14 amino acids. The CDR3 region is CASSKGGREDTQYF. The CDR3, as DNA: TGTGCCAGTTCGAAGGGGGGGAGGGAGGATACGCAGTATTTT.

The chain links TRBV9 to TRBJ2-1, with 16 nucleotides matching TRBD2. V lost 4 bases, J lost 9 bases, and 4 bases stayed unmatched. The CDR3 covers 15 residues. Germline values: CDR1 SGDLS, CDR2 YYNGEE. The CDR3 nucleotides are TGTGCCAGCAGCCCCGGGACTAGCGGGGGGGGTGAGCAGTTCTTC. As protein: CASSPGTSGGGEQFF.

V is TRBV13 and J is TRBJ2-3, with a possible D match to TRBD1 (7 bases). V dropped 4 bases and J dropped 3 bases, with 11 bases sitting between them. Germline CDR1 and CDR2: PRHDT and FYEKMQ (reference sequence). This CDR3 is 14 amino acids long. CDR3 sequence (DNA): TGTGCCAGCAGCTCCCAGGGGGGAACAGATACGCAGTATTTT. This gives the protein CASSSQGGTDTQYF.

Only a few counts were recorded for this clone. V is TRBV13 and J is TRBJ2-7; D unclear. The CDR3 runs 12 residues. V lost 2 bases and J 0 bases, leaving 2 bases between the germline ends. The V gene's germline CDR1 is PRHDT and CDR2 FYEKMQ (reference sequence). The CDR3 bases are TGTGCCAGCAGCTTAACCTCCTACGAGCAGTACTTC. Its translation is CASSLTSYEQYF. The full variable domain, rest sourced from reference TRBV13 and TRBJ2-7, is AAGVIQSPRHLIKEKRETATLKCYPIPRHDTVYWYQQGPGQDPQFLISFYEKMQSDKGSIPDRFSAQQFSDYHSELNMSSLELGDSALYFCASSLTSYEQYFGPGTRLTVT.

The chain combines TRBV30 with TRBJ2-7, with no clear D. CDR3 size: 11 residues. Germline V CDR1 and CDR2: GTSNPN, SVGIG (reference sequence). V was clipped by 0 bases and J by 11 bases, with 11 bases between them. In DNA, the CDR3 is TGTGCCTGGAGTGTTTACTCCGGAAAGTACTTC. Amino acid sequence: CAWSVYSGKYF. The whole variable domain, filled in from reference TRBV30 and TRBJ2-7, reads SQTIHQWPATLVQPVGSPLSLECTVEGTSNPNLYWYRQAAGRGLQLLFYSVGIGQISSEVPQNLSASRPQDRQFILSSKKLLLSDSGFYLCAWSVYSGKYFGPGTRLTVT.

The chain is built from TRBV5-6 and TRBJ1-3; D unresolved. In germline, CDR1 is SGHDT, CDR2 YYEEEE. V was pared by 0 bases and J by 4 bases, with 11 bases between. CDR3 length: 15 residues. In nucleotides, the CDR3 is TGTGCCAGCAGCTTGGAGCCAGGTACAGGAAACACCATATATTTT. Residues: CASSLEPGTGNTIYF.

The chain combines TRBV7-8 with TRBJ1-2, with D perhaps matching TRBD1 (6 bases). V dropped 5 bases and J dropped 4 bases, with 17 bases sitting between them. This CDR3 region has 15 residues. Per germline, CDR1 SGHVS and CDR2 FQNEAQ. CDR3 sequence: CASSSGGGLGYGYTF. DNA for the CDR3: TGTGCCAGCAGCAGCGGAGGGGGGCTCGGCTATGGCTACACCTTC. Together with reference TRBV7-8 and TRBJ1-2, the CDR3 gives the full variable domain: GAGVSQSPRYKVAKRGQDVALRCDPISGHVSLFWYQQALGQGPEFLTYFQNEAQLDKSGLPSDRFFAERPEGSVSTLKIQRTQQEDSAVYLCASSSGGGLGYGYTFGSGTRLTVV.

This chain connects TRBV4-3 to TRBJ2-6, with D perhaps TRBD2 (6 bases). CDR1 and CDR2 (germline): LGHNA, YSLEER. The CDR3 is 15 amino acids. V was shortened by 3 bases and J by 3 bases, with 9 bases between the two germline ends. CDR3 DNA sequence: TGCGCCAGCAGCCAGGAGGGATATGGGGCCAACGTCCTGACTTTC. Translation gives CASSQEGYGANVLTF.

The chain recombines TRBV24-1 with TRBJ2-7; 9 nucleotides match TRBD1. This CDR3 spans 16 amino acids. Unmatched junction bases numbered 7, after V lost 4 bases and J lost 1 base. Per germline, CDR1 KGHDR and CDR2 SFDVKD. The CDR3 bases are TGTGCCACCAGTGACCGCGGGACAGGGTTATCCTACGAGCAGTACTTC. Amino acid sequence: CATSDRGTGLSYEQYF.

The chain carries TRBV6-6 and TRBJ2-3; D is uncertain. Germline CDR1 is MNHNY and CDR2 is SVGAGI (reference sequence). The ends were cut back, 0 bases at V and 3 bases at J, with 13 bases in the middle. This CDR3 spans 16 amino acids. The CDR3 loop reads CASSYSGRKDTDTQYF. CDR3 bases: TGTGCCAGCAGTTACTCGGGCAGGAAAGATACAGATACGCAGTATTTT.

The chain joins TRBV29-1 to TRBJ1-2; 8 bases line up with TRBD1. V was clipped by 7 bases and J by 3 bases; unmatched bases: 10. CDR3 length: 14 amino acids. The germline V gene encodes CDR1 SQVTM and CDR2 ANQGSEA. CDR3 loop: CSADSRGLDYGYTF. Here the CDR3 DNA reads TGCAGCGCCGACTCCAGGGGGCTAGACTATGGCTACACCTTC. Variable domain in full (rest from reference TRBV29-1 and TRBJ1-2): SAVISQKPSRDICQRGTSLTIQCQVDSQVTMMFWYRQQPGQSLTLIATANQGSEATYESGFVIDKFPISRPNLTFSTLTVSNMSPEDSSIYLCSADSRGLDYGYTFGSGTRLTVV.

The chain joins TRBV28 to TRBJ2-3; 8 bases fit TRBD2. J gave up 1 base and V 6 bases, and 9 bases lay outside the gene matches. CDR3 size: 16 residues. The V gene's germline CDR1 is MDHEN and CDR2 SYDVKM. The CDR3 loop reads CASSSPGGGGTDTQYF. The CDR3 DNA is TGTGCCAGCAGCTCCCCGGGAGGGGGAGGCACAGATACGCAGTATTTT.

V is TRBV4-1 and J is TRBJ2-7; a possible D gene is TRBD1 (5 bases). The CDR3 length is 17 residues. The V and J ends lost 5 bases and 3 bases respectively, with 23 bases between them. From germline, CDR1 is MGHRA and CDR2 YSYEKL. The CDR3 bases are TGCGCCAGCAGCAAAAAGCACAGGAACGACAGTAGCTACGAGCAGTACTTC. Translation: CASSKKHRNDSSYEQYF.

The rearrangement links TRBV6-2 or TRBV6-3 to TRBJ2-3, with D unclear. V was cut by 1 base and J by 0 bases, with 5 bases left in between. Germline V lookup: CDR1 MNHEY, CDR2 SVGEGT. The CDR3 runs to 14 residues. This CDR3 is CASSYFSSTDTQYF. The CDR3 coding sequence is TGTGCCAGCAGTTACTTTAGTAGCACAGATACGCAGTATTTT.

V usage is TRBV5-1 and J usage is TRBJ2-3, with 11 bases that match TRBD2. The CDR3 is 16 residues long. Germline V gene data show CDR1 as SGHRS and CDR2 as YFSETQ. V was pared by 5 bases and J by 4 bases, with 9 bases of the junction left unmatched. In DNA, the CDR3 is TGCGCCAGCAGTCCAACACTAGCGGGGGATCCAGATACGCAGTATTTT. It is translated as CASSPTLAGDPDTQYF.

V usage is TRBV29-1 and J usage is TRBJ1-1; TRBD1 matches at 7 bases. CDR1 SQVTM and CDR2 ANQGSEA come from the germline V gene. J was trimmed by 8 bases and V by 5 bases; bases with no gene match: 11. This CDR3 is built from 13 residues. The DNA of the CDR3 is TGCAGCGTTAAGGGGACAGTTCTGCCCGAAGCTTTCTTT. This translates into CSVKGTVLPEAFF.

This rearrangement joins TRBV6-6 to TRBJ2-1; D not resolved. Germline V gene sequence: CDR1 MNHNY, CDR2 SVGAGI (reference sequence). The CDR3 loop spans 15 amino acids. V was trimmed by 0 bases and J by 6 bases, leaving 12 bases between them. The CDR3 nucleotides read TGTGCCAGCAGTTACTCGAAATCTCTGGGCAATGAGCAGTTCTTC. Translating gives CASSYSKSLGNEQFF.

The rearrangement uses TRBV5-1 and TRBJ2-7, with TRBD2 as a possible D gene (6 bases). Between the trimmed V and J ends, which lost 5 bases and 1 base, there was a span of 19 bases. Germline V lookup: CDR1 SGHRS, CDR2 YFSETQ. The CDR3 runs 16 residues. The CDR3 protein is CASSPNLGGLSYEQYF. In DNA form, the CDR3 reads TGCGCCAGCAGTCCCAACCTTGGGGGACTGTCCTACGAGCAGTACTTC.

CDR3 nucleotides: TGTGCCAGCAGTTTATTCGGGACTCTTTCCTACGAGCAGTACTTC. This gives the protein CASSLFGTLSYEQYF. The V and J genes are TRBV28 and TRBJ2-7, with TRBD2 as a possible D gene (6 bases). Germline CDR1 and CDR2: MDHEN and SYDVKM. V was trimmed by 1 base and J by 1 base, leaving 11 bases between them. This CDR3 is 15 amino acids long.

The chain carries TRBV9 and TRBJ2-3; D gene unclear. The V and J ends lost 4 bases and 0 bases respectively, with 6 bases between them. Germline CDR1 is SGDLS and CDR2 is YYNGEE. The CDR3 runs to 13 residues. This CDR3 is CASSLLSTDTQYF. The CDR3 DNA sequence: TGTGCCAGCAGCCTCTTGAGCACAGATACGCAGTATTTT.

The CDR3 loop reads CASRQGEAGNTIYF. CDR3 sequence (DNA): TGTGCCAGCAGACAGGGAGAGGCTGGAAACACCATATATTTT. The rearrangement uses TRBV6-5 and TRBJ1-3, with D maybe TRBD1 (6 bases). The germline V gene encodes CDR1 MNHEY and CDR2 SVGAGI. This CDR3 contains 14 residues. V was pared by 6 bases and J by 2 bases, with 11 bases between.

The chain carries TRBV19 and TRBJ2-1, with D possibly matching TRBD2 (6 bases). CDR1 LNHDA and CDR2 SQIVND come from the germline V gene (reference sequence). The V gene lost 1 base and the J gene lost 2 bases, with 12 bases spanning the gap. The CDR3 covers 16 residues. This chain's CDR3 is CASSIGRGWTYNEQFF. CDR3 nucleotides: TGTGCCAGTAGTATAGGGCGGGGTTGGACCTACAATGAGCAGTTCTTC.

The V call is TRBV24-1, the J call TRBJ2-1; possible D gene TRBD1, 5 bases. V was shortened by 2 bases and J by 2 bases, with 9 bases between the two germline ends. The CDR3 is made up of 15 amino acids. Germline V gene data show CDR1 as KGHDR and CDR2 as SFDVKD. The CDR3 DNA is TGTGCCACCAGTGATTCAAGGGGTGCCTACAATGAGCAGTTCTTC. It translates to CATSDSRGAYNEQFF.

The rearrangement uses TRBV5-5 and TRBJ2-3; TRBD1 or TRBD2 may be the D gene (5 bases each). Trimming stripped 4 bases from V and 4 bases from J, with 13 bases between. The CDR3 loop spans 14 amino acids. Per germline, CDR1 SGHKS and CDR2 YYEKEE (reference sequence). Here the CDR3 reads CASSVMGVPDTQYF. The CDR3 coding sequence is TGTGCCAGCAGCGTGATGGGGGTTCCAGATACGCAGTATTTT.